This T cell receptor beta chain was recorded in a study of T-cell reconstitution after alpha-beta-depleted transplantation in children. This clonotype showed up many times. As yet, its antigen is unknown. Study-wide results and limits: Reportedly, only several hundred clones from non-depleted graft cells drove alpha-beta T-cell counts at about two months. It was surviving recipient T cells and thymic progenitors that gave some patients high TCRbeta diversity at day 60. When one year had passed after transplant, most T-cell counts and diversity came from newly produced T cells.

Unique molecular identifiers were incorporated during preparation of the TCRbeta library. A single record per CDR3 protein comes from TCRdb applying MiXCR to the PCR reads. Of approximately 170,000 distinct CDR3 sequences in the sample, 11% were seen once. V lost 3 bases, J lost 1 base, and 2 bases stayed unmatched. Germline assignment: CDR1 MDHEN and CDR2 SYDVKM. The CDR3 runs to 14 residues. Material: PBMCs, obtained before TCRalphabeta/CD19-depleted stem cell transplant. This clonotype was obtained from a boy younger than 10 with acute myeloid leukemia, due to receive a stem cell transplant. V gene TRBV28 combines with J gene TRBJ2-5, with 7 bases aligning to TRBD2. In DNA, the CDR3 is TGTGCCAGCAGTTTGCCTAGCGGCCAAGAGACCCAGTACTTC. Translating it yields CASSLPSGQETQYF.